This section outlines one TCR beta chain sequence together with its context. This specimen belongs to a study of blood T cell repertoires in COVID-19. As for the study in general: In each case, the material was cDNA or gDNA derived from T cells, B-cell-depleted T cells, or PBMCs.

Per the original data handling: Reference gene primers were amplified, and this amplification served to estimate nucleated cell counts. Repertoires were generated with immunoSEQ multiplex PCR, while TCRdb's copy carries only in-frame clones and drops some. V and J calls and clone size are as listed in that table; D and trimming were resolved from the DNA. The table lists roughly 250,000 clones, approximately 80% of them singletons. The germline V gene encodes CDR1 LNHNV and CDR2 YYDKDF (reference sequence). The CDR3 has 15 amino acids. V dropped 7 bases and J dropped 8; count of bases not matched to a gene: 10.

This chain joins TRBV15 and TRBJ2-1, with TRBD2 matching over 11 bases. The clonotype originates from a woman aged 55-69 years with active or convalescent COVID-19. Sequencing was done on a sample of peripheral blood. The CDR3 loop is CATNLAGGSFDEQFF. In DNA form, the CDR3 reads TGTGCCACCAACCTAGCGGGAGGAAGTTTTGATGAGCAGTTCTTC.